This is a list of T cell receptor beta chains from one sample in a study of shared clonotypes between healthy human individuals. Data came from immunoSEQ multiplex PCR; TCRdb stores just in-frame clones and leaves some out. There are nearly 2 million clones in the sample; just under 95% occur only once, and 1% to 1.5% lies in the top ten. Sequencing was performed on naive CD8+ T cells sorted from blood. The receptors here all came from a man between 18 and 35 years old in good health. The CDR3 runs from the conserved cysteine through the conserved F or W. A D gene is named only where the DNA matches it firmly. Size is stated for part of the rows, as once, few or many counts, or as a class when the clone is expanded.

d_gene,abundance,v_gene,j_gene,CDR3nt,CDR3aa
TRBD2,once,TRBV6-6,TRBJ2-1,TGTGCCAGCAGTTACTCGATTAGCGGGACTAAAAATGAGCAGTTCTTC,CASSYSISGTKNEQFF
TRBD2,.,TRBV4-1,TRBJ2-7,TGCGCCAGCAGCCACGTTGCTAGCGGGAGATCGGTGGAGCAGTACTTC,CASSHVASGRSVEQYF
TRBD1,.,TRBV9,TRBJ2-2,TGTGCCAGCAGCGTAGGGACAGGCTTTGAGGAGCTGTTTTTT,CASSVGTGFEELFF
.,.,TRBV9,TRBJ1-1,TGTGCCAGCAGCGCCGCTACCGACAGGACCCTAGGAGCTTTCTTT,CASSAATDRTLGAFF
.,.,TRBV4-1,TRBJ2-7,TGCGCCAGCAGTCCAAGAATTCGAGACGCCTACGAGCAGTACTTC,CASSPRIRDAYEQYF
.,.,TRBV27,TRBJ2-2,TGTGCCAGCAGTCCCTCAAACCCACACTCGTGGGAGCTGTTTTTT,CASSPSNPHSWELFF
.,.,TRBV6-5,TRBJ2-3,TGTGCCAGTAGTTACTCGGTCGGGCTGGGAGATACGCAGTATTTT,CASSYSVGLGDTQYF
.,.,TRBV4-1,TRBJ1-4,TGCGCCAGCAGCCAAGATCGGGGGGACATTAGTGATGAAAAACTGTTTTTT,CASSQDRGDISDEKLFF
TRBD1,.,TRBV6-1,TRBJ1-4,TGTGCCAGCAGTGAATCGTCAGGGGGTGAAAAACTGTTTTTT,CASSESSGGEKLFF
TRBD2,few,TRBV19,TRBJ2-7,TGTGCCAGTCGACTAGCGGGATCCTACGAGCAGTACTTC,CASRLAGSYEQYF
.,.,TRBV11-2,TRBJ2-3,TGTGCCAGCAGCTTAGTTCCAGTCCACCCCACAGATACGCAGTATTTT,CASSLVPVHPTDTQYF
.,once,TRBV9,TRBJ2-5,TGTGCCAGCAGCCCCCCTTATCCGCCCCAGTACTTC,CASSPPYPPQYF
TRBD2,.,TRBV7-9,TRBJ2-3,TGTGCCAGCAGCCCCGGGACTAGCGGGAGGACAGATACGCAGTATTTT,CASSPGTSGRTDTQYF
.,.,TRBV9,TRBJ2-7,TGTGCCAGCGGGAGCTCCTACGAGCAGTACTTC,CASGSSYEQYF
TRBD2,.,TRBV7-3,TRBJ2-5,TGTGCCAGCAGCCCCGTGGGGGGGGTGGAGACCCAGTACTTC,CASSPVGGVETQYF
.,.,TRBV10-2,TRBJ1-5,TGCGCCAGCCGAGCAAGAGGACAGCCCCAGCATTTT,CASRARGQPQHF
.,few,TRBV27,TRBJ1-1,TGTGCCAGCAGTTTAATCGCCACTGGGGGCACTGAAGCTTTCTTT,CASSLIATGGTEAFF
TRBD1,.,TRBV25-1,TRBJ1-2,TGTGCCAGCTCAGGGGGAGTTGGCTACACCTTC,CASSGGVGYTF
.,.,TRBV12-5,TRBJ1-2,TGTGCTAGTGGCCTGGGGGCTAACTATGGCTACACCTTC,CASGLGANYGYTF
.,few,TRBV7-9,TRBJ1-5,TGTGCCAGCAGCTTAGGGGGGATGACCCAGCATTTT,CASSLGGMTQHF
TRBD1,.,TRBV5-1,TRBJ1-2,TGCGCCAGCAGCTTGAACTCTACAGGGGCGATAAACTATGGCTACACCTTC,CASSLNSTGAINYGYTF
TRBD2,.,TRBV2,TRBJ2-5,TGTGCCAGCAGTGGCATAGCGGGGGGAACTGCCAATAAAGAGACCCAGTACTTC,CASSGIAGGTANKETQYF
.,.,TRBV9,TRBJ2-7,TGTGCCAGCAGCCCAACCAGGGATTCACCCTACGAGCAGTACTTC,CASSPTRDSPYEQYF